Presented here are 5 T cell receptor beta chains from one specimen sequenced in a study of T cell responses to AZD1222 COVID-19 vaccine. The data were produced by immunoSEQ multiplex PCR, yet TCRdb's version contains in-frame clones alone and is incomplete. The sample yields over 100,000 clones, around 90% seen once. This sample comprised peripheral blood, obtained on day 0 of MenACWY control vaccination. These receptors were collected from an adult in good health.

This clone was seen once. In DNA form, the CDR3 reads TGTGCCACAGATTCCGGGACTAGCGGGAGCCAGTTCTTC. The encoded protein is CATDSGTSGSQFF. The genes are TRBV30 and TRBJ2-1; 14 nucleotides match TRBD2. V was clipped by 8 bases and J by 13 bases; unmatched bases: 10. Per the germline V gene, CDR1 is GTSNPN and CDR2 is SVGIG (reference sequence). This CDR3 contains 13 residues.

The CDR3: CASSPTSGNTYEQYF. DNA for the CDR3: TGTGCCAGCAGCCCCACTAGCGGGAACACCTACGAGCAGTACTTC. The chain uses TRBV3-1 (or the pseudogene TRBV3-2) and TRBJ2-7; 10 positions agree with TRBD2. The V and J ends lost 4 bases and 2 bases, in that order; junction bases with no gene match: 5. Per germline, CDR1 LGHDT and CDR2 YNNKEL (reference sequence). This CDR3 has 15 amino acids.

This CDR3 is CASSMDSSNEQFF. The CDR3 DNA reads TGTGCCAGCAGCATGGACAGTTCCAATGAGCAGTTCTTC. The chain uses TRBV11-3 and TRBJ2-1, with D possibly TRBD1 on 6 matching bases. The V and J ends lost 5 bases and 6 bases respectively, with 11 bases between them. The germline V gene encodes CDR1 SGHNT and CDR2 YENEEA. The CDR3 is made up of 13 amino acids.

The V gene is TRBV28, the J gene TRBJ2-2; the match to TRBD1 covers 7 bases. The length of the CDR3 is 17 residues. Germline CDR1 is MDHEN and CDR2 is SYDVKM. Germline trimming cut 1 base from V and 0 bases from J; bases unmatched to any gene: 5. CDR3 in DNA: TGTGCCAGCAGTTTATCTATCGGGACAGCGAACACCGGGGAGCTGTTTTTT. This gives the protein CASSLSIGTANTGELFF.

The rearrangement links TRBV11-1 to TRBJ2-7; 8 positions agree with TRBD1. CDR1 SGHAT and CDR2 FQDESV come from the germline V gene (reference sequence). The CDR3 has 14 amino acids. The junction had 7 bases not matched to a gene; V was cut back by 3 bases and J by 6 bases. CDR3 sequence reads: CASSFGQGVSEQYF. In DNA form, the CDR3 reads TGTGCCAGCAGCTTTGGACAGGGTGTGTCCGAGCAGTACTTC.